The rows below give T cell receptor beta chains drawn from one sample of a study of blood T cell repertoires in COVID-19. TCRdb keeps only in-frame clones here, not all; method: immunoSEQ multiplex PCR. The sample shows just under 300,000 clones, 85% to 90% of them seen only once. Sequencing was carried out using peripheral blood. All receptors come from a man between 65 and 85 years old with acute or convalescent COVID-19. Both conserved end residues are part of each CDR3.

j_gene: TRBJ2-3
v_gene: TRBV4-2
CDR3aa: CASTRGASGGSWDTQYF

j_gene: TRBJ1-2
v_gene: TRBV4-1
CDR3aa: CASSPRPGQGYGYTF

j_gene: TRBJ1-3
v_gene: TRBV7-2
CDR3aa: CATRQGSGNTIYF

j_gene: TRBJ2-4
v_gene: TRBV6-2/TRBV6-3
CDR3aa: CASSHPGGAKNIQYF

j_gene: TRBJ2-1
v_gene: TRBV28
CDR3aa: CASKGRGLAAYNEQFF

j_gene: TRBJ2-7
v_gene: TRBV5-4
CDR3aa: CASSFRQGLSYEQYF

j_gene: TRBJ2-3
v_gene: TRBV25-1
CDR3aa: CASSETGQLTDTQYF

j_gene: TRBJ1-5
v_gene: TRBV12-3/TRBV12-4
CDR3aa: CASSFVDQPQHF

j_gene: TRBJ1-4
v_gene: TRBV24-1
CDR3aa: CATSDSRTGFEKLFF

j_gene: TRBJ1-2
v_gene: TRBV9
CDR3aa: CASSLGQGMHYGYTF

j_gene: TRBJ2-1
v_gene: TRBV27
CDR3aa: CASSFQGTFGEQFF

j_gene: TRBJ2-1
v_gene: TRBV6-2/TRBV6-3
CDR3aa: CASSYSQTSGRPASGNEQFF

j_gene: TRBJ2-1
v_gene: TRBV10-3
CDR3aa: CAISGAGTSGSGSYNEQFF

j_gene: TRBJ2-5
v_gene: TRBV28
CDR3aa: CASSFRSGGRETQYF

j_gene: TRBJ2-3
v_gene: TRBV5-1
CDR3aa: CASSFVRTGGPTDTQYF

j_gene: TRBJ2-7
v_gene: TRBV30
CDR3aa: CAWSVLSYEQYF

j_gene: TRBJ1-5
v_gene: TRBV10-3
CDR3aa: CAISRQGNQPQHF

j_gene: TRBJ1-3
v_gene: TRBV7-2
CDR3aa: CASSFTGGAGNTIYF

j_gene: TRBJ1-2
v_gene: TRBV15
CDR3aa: CATSRPGQEGNYGYTF

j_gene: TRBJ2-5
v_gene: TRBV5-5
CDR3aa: CASSLLIVEETQYF

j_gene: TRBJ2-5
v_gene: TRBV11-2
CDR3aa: CASSQSGAEGTQYF

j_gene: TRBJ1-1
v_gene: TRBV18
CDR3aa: CASSGGGWNTEAFF

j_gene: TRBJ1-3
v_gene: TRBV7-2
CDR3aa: CASRPGNSGNTIYF

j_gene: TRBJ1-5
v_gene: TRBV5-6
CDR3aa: CASSLAGVQPQHF

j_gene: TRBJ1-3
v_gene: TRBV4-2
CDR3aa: CASSQEVGGGGNTIYF

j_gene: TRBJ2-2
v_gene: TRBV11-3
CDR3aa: CASSPQGSGELFF

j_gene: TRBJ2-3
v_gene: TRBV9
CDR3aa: CASSAAGAADTQYF

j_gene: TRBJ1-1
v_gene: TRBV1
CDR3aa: CTSSLRTVVMNTEAFF

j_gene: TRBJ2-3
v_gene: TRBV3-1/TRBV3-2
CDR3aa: CASSPTSSTDTQYF

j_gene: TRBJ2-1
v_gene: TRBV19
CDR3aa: CASSIAPQAGGSFF

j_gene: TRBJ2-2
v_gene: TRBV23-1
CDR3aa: CASSPKEDRGGNTGELFF

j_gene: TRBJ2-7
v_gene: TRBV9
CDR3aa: CASSVTPGSYEQYF

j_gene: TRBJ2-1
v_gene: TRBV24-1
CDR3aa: CATDSGTSGIYNEQFF

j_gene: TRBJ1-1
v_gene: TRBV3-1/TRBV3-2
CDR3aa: CASSLETKTEAFF

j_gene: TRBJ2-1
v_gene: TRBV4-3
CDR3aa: CASSHLARSHNEQFF

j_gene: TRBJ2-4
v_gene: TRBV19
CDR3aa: CASSIWDSQFIQYF

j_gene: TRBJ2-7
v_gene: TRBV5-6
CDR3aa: CASSATGYEQYF

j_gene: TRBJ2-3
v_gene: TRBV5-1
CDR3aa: CASSLYGTASTDTQYF

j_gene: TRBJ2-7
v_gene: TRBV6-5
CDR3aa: CASSPPLRRGEQYF

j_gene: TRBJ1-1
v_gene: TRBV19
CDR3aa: CASRPGGYTEAFF

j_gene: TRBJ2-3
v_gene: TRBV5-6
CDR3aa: CASSPVGGSTDTQYF

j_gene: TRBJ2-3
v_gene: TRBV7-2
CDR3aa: CASSPGLIDTNTQYF

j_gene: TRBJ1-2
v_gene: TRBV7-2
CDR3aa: CASSPSLGNRNGYTF

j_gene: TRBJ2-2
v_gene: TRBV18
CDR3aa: CASSRPGAGQTGELFF